This TCR beta chain was profiled in a study of cytomegalovirus exposure and HLA in healthy donors. The study, taken as a whole, reports: Previously analyzed data showed that most TCR beta V segments were productive at a frequency of about 87% or about 30%. Upon later analysis, TCR association rates were observed to vary by HLA locus, being highest for DRB1 and lowest for HLA-C.

Germline V gives CDR1 MNHEY, CDR2 SVGAGI. The CDR3 runs 14 residues. V was pared by 4 bases and J by 4 bases, with 6 bases of the junction left unmatched. Both 60 Vbeta primers and 13 Jbeta primers went into the PCR. This table comes from immunoSEQ multiplex PCR, and its TCRdb copy is limited to in-frame clones, with some not included. The sample holds about 98,000 clones, roughly 81% seen once. As for this clone: Antigen: not known.

The source of this sequence is a man aged 35 to 55 in good health and CMV-seronegative. Sequencing was carried out using PBMCs. The rearrangement links TRBV6-5 to TRBJ1-1; 7 bases map to TRBD1. The CDR3 loop is CASSSRRGSTEAFF. The DNA for the CDR3 is TGTGCCAGCAGTTCGCGCAGGGGGAGCACTGAAGCTTTCTTT.